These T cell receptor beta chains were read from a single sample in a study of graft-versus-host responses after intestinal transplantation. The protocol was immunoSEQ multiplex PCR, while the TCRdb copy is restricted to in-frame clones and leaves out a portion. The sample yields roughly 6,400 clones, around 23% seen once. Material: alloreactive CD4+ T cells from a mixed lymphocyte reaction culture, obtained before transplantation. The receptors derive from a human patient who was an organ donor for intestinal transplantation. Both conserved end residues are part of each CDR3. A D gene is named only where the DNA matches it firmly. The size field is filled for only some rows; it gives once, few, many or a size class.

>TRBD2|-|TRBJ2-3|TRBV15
TGTGCCACCAGCAGGACAGGGACTAGCGGGAGGGCTACGCAGTATTTT
CATSRTGTSGRATQYF
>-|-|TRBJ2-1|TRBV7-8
TGTGCCAGCAGCTTGTTCGGCTCGATCTACAATGAGCAGTTCTTC
CASSLFGSIYNEQFF
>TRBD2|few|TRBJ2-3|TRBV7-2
TGTGCCAGCAGCTTAGCAGCGGGACTAGCAGTCACAGATACGCAGTATTTT
CASSLAAGLAVTDTQYF
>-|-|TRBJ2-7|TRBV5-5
TGTGCCAGAAGCTGCTACGAGCAGTACTTC
CARSCYEQYF
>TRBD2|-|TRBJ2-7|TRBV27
TGTGCCAGCAGCGACCCAGCGGGGGGCTCCGGCGAGCAGTACTTC
CASSDPAGGSGEQYF
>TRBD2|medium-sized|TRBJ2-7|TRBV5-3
TGTGCCAGAAGCCTCCGATGCAGGACTAGCGGGAGCCACGAGCAGTACTTC
CARSLRCRTSGSHEQYF
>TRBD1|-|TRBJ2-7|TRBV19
TGTGCCAGTAGTGCCCCTAGGGGGCGAGACTACGAGCAGTACTTC
CASSAPRGRDYEQYF
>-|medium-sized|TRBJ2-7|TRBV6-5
TGTGCCAGCAGTTACGGCGGGAACGTTTACGAGCAGTACTTC
CASSYGGNVYEQYF
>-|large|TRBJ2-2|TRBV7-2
TGTGCCAGCAGCTTCGGGGTATACACCGGGGAGCTGTTTTTT
CASSFGVYTGELFF
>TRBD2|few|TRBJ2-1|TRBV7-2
TGTGCCAGCAGCTTAGGGCTGCTAGCGGGAGGTGACAATGAGCAGTTCTTC
CASSLGLLAGGDNEQFF
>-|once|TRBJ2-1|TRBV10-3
TGTGCCATCACCCAAAGGGAGACAGCCAATTACAATGAGCAGTTCTTC
CAITQRETANYNEQFF
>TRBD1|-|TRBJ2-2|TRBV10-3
TGTGCCATCAGGACAGGGGCCGGGGAGCTGTTTTTT
CAIRTGAGELFF
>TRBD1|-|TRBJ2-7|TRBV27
TGTGCCAGCAGTCGGACAGGGGGCTCCTACGAGCAGTACTTC
CASSRTGGSYEQYF
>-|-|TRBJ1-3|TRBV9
TGTGCCAGCGGGCCTGGGGGGGCGAGAGGCGGAAACACCATATATTTT
CASGPGGARGGNTIYF
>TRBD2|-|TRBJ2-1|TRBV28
TGTGCCAGCAGTGGGACGGGCTGGGAGGAGCGGGAGGCCTTCTCCTACAATGAGCAGTTCTTC
CASSGTGWEEREAFSYNEQFF
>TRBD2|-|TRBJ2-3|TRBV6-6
TGTGCCAGCAGTTACATGGCTAGCGGGGATACAGATACGCAGTATTTT
CASSYMASGDTDTQYF
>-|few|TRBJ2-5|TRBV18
TGTGCCAGCTCACCACAAGAGACCCAGTACTTC
CASSPQETQYF
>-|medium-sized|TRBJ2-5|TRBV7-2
TGTGCCAGCAGCCGGGGCCCCCTTCCTCAAGAGACCCAGTACTTC
CASSRGPLPQETQYF
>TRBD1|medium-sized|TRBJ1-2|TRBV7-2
TGTGCCAGCAGCACAACGGGACAGCTTGGCTACACCTTC
CASSTTGQLGYTF
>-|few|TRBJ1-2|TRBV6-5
TGTGCCAGCAGTGACCTACGTTATGGCTACACCTTC
CASSDLRYGYTF
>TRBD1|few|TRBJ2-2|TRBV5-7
TGTGCCAGCAGCTTGGGGACAGGCTACACCGGGGAGCTGTTTTTT
CASSLGTGYTGELFF
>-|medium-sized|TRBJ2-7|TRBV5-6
TGTGCCAGCAGCTCCTACATAGGGGGCGAGCAGTACTTC
CASSSYIGGEQYF
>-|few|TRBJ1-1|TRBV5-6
TGTGCCAGCAGCTTTGGCCAGAGCGCTTTCTTT
CASSFGQSAFF
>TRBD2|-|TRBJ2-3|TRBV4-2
TGTGCCAGCAGCCCCCCGGGGGGTCTAGCGGGAGGTGATACGCAGTATTTT
CASSPPGGLAGGDTQYF
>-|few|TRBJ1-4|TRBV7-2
TGTGCCAGCAGCTTCAGGGCAACTAATGAAAAACTGTTTTTT
CASSFRATNEKLFF
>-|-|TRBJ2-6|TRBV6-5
TGTGCCAGCAGTTCTGGCTCTGGGGCCAACGTCCTGACTTTC
CASSSGSGANVLTF
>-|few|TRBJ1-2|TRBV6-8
TGTGCCAGCAGACCAACCAGGGGCTATGGCTACACCTTC
CASRPTRGYGYTF
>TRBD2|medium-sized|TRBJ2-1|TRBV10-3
TGTGCCATCAGTGGGACTAGCGGTAGCTCCTACAATGAGCAGTTCTTC
CAISGTSGSSYNEQFF
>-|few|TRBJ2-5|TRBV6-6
TGTGCCAGCGGGGGAGCCCAAGAGACCCAGTACTTC
CASGGAQETQYF
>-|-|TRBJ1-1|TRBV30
TGTGCCTGGAGGAAAATAGGGAACACTGAAGCTTTCTTT
CAWRKIGNTEAFF
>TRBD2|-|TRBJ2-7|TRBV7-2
TGTGCCAGCAGCCTCCTCGCGGGGGGCTCCTACGAGCAGTACTTC
CASSLLAGGSYEQYF
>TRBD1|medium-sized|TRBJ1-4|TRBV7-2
TGTGCCAGCAGCTCACAGGGGTGGACTAATGAAAAACTGTTTTTT
CASSSQGWTNEKLFF
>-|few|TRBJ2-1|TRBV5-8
TGTGCCAGCAGCTTGGGGCGTTTCTCCTACAATGAGCAGTTCTTC
CASSLGRFSYNEQFF